Shown below are 20 T cell receptor beta chains from a single sample sequenced in a study of T cell changes during pregnancy in multiple sclerosis. The method was immunoSEQ multiplex PCR; TCRdb's version includes in-frame clones alone and lacks a portion of them. The sample shows around 40,000 clones, about 90% of them seen only once. Sequenced material: CD4+ T cells from peripheral blood mononuclear cells, taken before pregnancy. The receptors stem from a female donor with multiple sclerosis, enrolled in a pregnancy study.

This clone has a handful of counts. Other nucleotide sequences in the sample specify the same CDR3. The chain is built from TRBV6-5 and TRBJ1-2; 7 nucleotides align to TRBD1. CDR3 length: 14 amino acids. CDR1 MNHEY and CDR2 SVGAGI come from the germline V gene. V lost 2 bases, J lost 4 bases, and 4 bases stayed unmatched. CDR3 sequence (DNA): TGTGCCAGCAGTTACGGGGGACAGCCCTATGGCTACACCTTC. Translated, it gives CASSYGGQPYGYTF.

This chain uses TRBV27 with TRBJ2-1; 9 nucleotides align to TRBD2. CDR3 length equals 15 residues. J was trimmed by 4 bases and V by 0 bases; bases with no gene match: 1. CDR1 and CDR2 from the germline V gene are MNHEY and SMNVEV (reference sequence). CDR3 loop: CASSLSAGGYNEQFF. The CDR3 bases are TGTGCCAGCAGTTTATCAGCGGGGGGTTACAATGAGCAGTTCTTC.

The chain couples TRBV28 to TRBJ1-2, with 7 bases that match TRBD1. V was clipped by 6 bases and J by 8 bases; unmatched bases: 12. The V gene's germline CDR1 is MDHEN and CDR2 SYDVKM. The CDR3 is made up of 14 amino acids. The CDR3 nucleotides are TGTGCCAGCAGGCTCTCAGACAGGGTAAAAGGCTACACCTTC. Amino acids: CASRLSDRVKGYTF.

The rearrangement uses TRBV5-1 and TRBJ1-1; D gene ambiguous. V shed 0 bases and J shed 0 bases, with 6 bases lying between them. Germline V lookup: CDR1 SGHRS, CDR2 YFSETQ. The CDR3 has 14 residues. CDR3 sequence reads: CASSLASVNTEAFF. CDR3 bases: TGCGCCAGCAGCTTGGCCAGCGTGAACACTGAAGCTTTCTTT.

The chain employs TRBV7-3 and TRBJ2-6; TRBD2 aligns across 8 bases. Germline assignment: CDR1 SGHTA and CDR2 FQGTGA. The ends lost 6 bases at V and 0 bases at J; junction bases unmatched: 4. The CDR3 sequence is 16 residues long. The DNA for the CDR3 is TGTGCCAGCAGTCCCGGGGGGGGCTCTGGGGCCAACGTCCTGACTTTC. Encoded protein: CASSPGGGSGANVLTF.

V usage is TRBV5-1 and J usage is TRBJ2-3; possible D gene TRBD2, 5 bases. In germline, CDR1 is SGHRS, CDR2 YFSETQ. The CDR3 runs 16 residues. V shed 4 bases and J shed 7 bases, with 22 bases lying between them. The CDR3 nucleotides are TGCGCCAGCAGCCCGATGAGGGCCATGAGCGGAAATACGCAGTATTTT. Its translation is CASSPMRAMSGNTQYF.

V and J are TRBV2 and TRBJ2-3, with D possibly matching TRBD2 (6 bases). V gave up 5 bases and J gave up 4 bases, with 16 bases separating them. The germline CDR1 and CDR2 sequences are SNHLY and FYNNEI. This CDR3 has 15 amino acids. The CDR3 reads CASSSNGGWADTQYF. The CDR3 region has the DNA TGTGCCAGCAGTTCTAACGGGGGTTGGGCAGATACGCAGTATTTT. The whole variable domain, remainder taken from reference TRBV2 and TRBJ2-3, is EPEVTQTPSHQVTQMGQEVILRCVPISNHLYFYWYRQILGQKVEFLVSFYNNEISEKSEIFDDQFSVERPDGSNFTLKIRSTKLEDSAMYFCASSSNGGWADTQYFGPGTRLTVL.

This CDR3 is CASSQGTEAFF. For the CDR3, the DNA is TGTGCCAGCAGTCAGGGGACTGAAGCTTTCTTT. The chain joins TRBV6-5 to TRBJ1-1; D may be TRBD1 (6 bases). The V gene lost 5 bases and the J gene lost 5 bases, with 6 bases spanning the gap. The CDR3 contains 11 residues. Per germline, CDR1 MNHEY and CDR2 SVGAGI.

V gene TRBV7-9 combines with J gene TRBJ1-4; 9 nucleotides line up with TRBD1. The CDR3 length is 14 residues. V was clipped by 7 bases and J by 8 bases; unmatched bases: 8. Germline-derived CDR1 and CDR2 are SEHNR and FQNEAQ (reference sequence). The CDR3 sequence is CASNRGQGGEKLFF. The CDR3 DNA follows: TGTGCCAGCAACAGGGGACAGGGTGGAGAAAAACTGTTTTTT.

The CDR3, as DNA: TGTGCCAGCAGTCAGCACAGGGTACGGACCCGGAACGAGCAGTACTTC. Its translation is CASSQHRVRTRNEQYF. This chain uses TRBV28 with TRBJ2-7; D is perhaps TRBD1 (6 bases). The CDR3 runs 16 residues. V lost 5 bases and J lost 5, with 22 bases in between. Germline CDR1 is MDHEN and CDR2 is SYDVKM.

This clone was counted a few times. The V and J genes are TRBV5-1 and TRBJ2-7; 10 positions match TRBD1. V dropped 4 bases and J dropped 4; count of bases not matched to a gene: 5. There are 14 residues in the CDR3. In germline, CDR1 is SGHRS, CDR2 YFSETQ. This chain's CDR3 is CASSLRTGGYEQYF. The CDR3 region has the DNA TGCGCCAGCAGCCTCCGGACAGGGGGTTACGAGCAGTACTTC.

This clone was detected only once. The chain carries TRBV7-9 and TRBJ2-5, with 7 bases aligning to TRBD1. After removal of 3 bases from V and 0 bases from J, the junction contained 7 bases not matched to a gene. This CDR3 is built from 16 residues. Germline loops: CDR1 SEHNR, CDR2 FQNEAQ (reference sequence). For the CDR3, the DNA is TGTGCCAGCAGCTTGAGTGCAGGGGGTCACCAAGAGACCCAGTACTTC. This sequence encodes CASSLSAGGHQETQYF.

The rearrangement joins TRBV9 to TRBJ2-2; 9 nucleotides agree with TRBD1. The germline CDR1 and CDR2 sequences are SGDLS and YYNGEE. This CDR3 is 14 amino acids long. The ends lost 4 bases at V and 6 bases at J; junction bases unmatched: 4. Written as DNA, the CDR3 is TGTGCCAGCAGCTCACGACAGGGGGCCGGGGAGCTGTTTTTT. Residues: CASSSRQGAGELFF.

V gene TRBV7-9 combines with J gene TRBJ1-1, with D uncertain. The CDR3 is made up of 15 amino acids. Germline V gene data show CDR1 as SEHNR and CDR2 as FQNEAQ (reference sequence). V was pared by 1 base and J by 3 bases, with 12 bases between. CDR3 protein: CASSLVEGGDTEAFF. In nucleotides, the CDR3 is TGTGCCAGCAGCTTAGTGGAGGGCGGGGACACTGAAGCTTTCTTT. Full variable domain (rest looked up from reference TRBV7-9 and TRBJ1-1): DTGVSQNPRHKITKRGQNVTFRCDPISEHNRLYWYRQTLGQGPEFLTYFQNEAQLEKSRLLSDRFSAERPKGSFSTLEIQRTEQGDSAMYLCASSLVEGGDTEAFFGQGTRLTVV.

This clone has a handful of counts. The V and J genes are TRBV10-3 and TRBJ1-5, with TRBD1 matching over 7 bases. The V segment lost 8 bases and the J segment 3 bases; nucleotides outside the gene matches: 4. Looked up from germline, CDR1 is ENHRY and CDR2 is SYGVKD. The CDR3 is made up of 13 amino acids. This CDR3 is CAIRGTANQPQHF. DNA of the CDR3: TGTGCCATCCGGGGGACAGCCAATCAGCCCCAGCATTTT.

This chain uses TRBV7-9 with TRBJ2-3; 8 nucleotides agree with TRBD2. The CDR3 is made up of 15 amino acids. Trimming at V came to 1 base and at J to 1 base, leaving 1 base not matched to a gene. The germline gives CDR1 SEHNR, CDR2 FQNEAQ (reference sequence). CDR3 loop: CASSLVLAGTDTQYF. DNA of the CDR3: TGTGCCAGCAGCTTAGTACTAGCGGGCACAGATACGCAGTATTTT.

This sequence joins TRBV7-2 and TRBJ2-5; 11 bases fit TRBD2. The trim removed 2 bases at V and 5 bases at J, leaving 4 bases unmatched. Germline CDR1 reads SGHTA; CDR2 reads FQGNSA. This CDR3 contains 15 residues. CDR3 nucleotides: TGTGCCAGCAGCTTAATTTCTAGCGGGGGGGAGACCCAGTACTTC. Its protein product is CASSLISSGGETQYF.

The V gene is TRBV18, the J gene TRBJ1-2, with 9 bases identical to TRBD1. Germline V gene sequence: CDR1 KGHSH, CDR2 LQKENI. J lost 7 bases, V lost 0 bases, and 0 bases had no gene match. This CDR3 has 13 residues. CDR3 sequence reads: CASSPPDRGGYTF. The CDR3 DNA sequence: TGTGCCAGCTCACCACCGGACAGGGGTGGCTACACCTTC.

The chain has TRBV2 and TRBJ1-2; D not certain. The CDR3 is 14 amino acids. V lost 4 bases and J 8 bases, leaving 17 bases between the germline ends. Germline CDR1 is SNHLY and CDR2 is FYNNEI. CDR3 in DNA: TGTGCCAGCAGTGCAGCGGAGGGTTTGGGCGGCTACACCTTC. Encoded protein: CASSAAEGLGGYTF.

The chain couples TRBV7-2 to TRBJ1-4; D perhaps matches TRBD1 (6 bases). From germline, CDR1 is SGHTA and CDR2 FQGNSA. CDR3 length: 14 amino acids. The V end lost 2 bases, the J end lost 7 bases, and 11 bases lay between the germline ends. CDR3 nucleotide sequence: TGTGCCAGCAGCTTATTCGGGACACGTGAAAAACTGTTTTTT. It specifies CASSLFGTREKLFF. Complete variable domain (other parts from reference TRBV7-2 and TRBJ1-4): GAGVSQSPSNKVTEKGKDVELRCDPISGHTALYWYRQSLGQGLEFLIYFQGNSAPDKSGLPSDRFSAERTGGSVSTLTIQRTQQEDSAVYLCASSLFGTREKLFFGSGTQLSVL.